These 27 T cell receptor beta chains originate from one sample sequenced in a study of blood T cell repertoires in COVID-19 (dated by TCRdb to 2018 to 2020). The protocol used for the library was the immunoSEQ multiplex PCR assay. TCRdb carries this immuneACCESS record with in-frame sequences only. Its versions omit some clonotypes, under half of them owing to an unresolved V gene in the studies checked, with the rest unexplained. This sample is represented by 250,000 to 350,000 clones; roughly 88% of them were singletons. Roughly 2.9% of the sample is in the top ten clones. The sequencing sample was made of peripheral blood. Every receptor here comes from a woman aged 25-40 years with COVID-19, enrolled during active disease.

The rearrangement joins TRBV18 to TRBJ1-5, with 7 bases fitting TRBD1. CDR1 KGHSH and CDR2 LQKENI come from the germline V gene. The CDR3 loop spans 14 amino acids. Trimming removed 1 base from V and 5 bases from J; junction bases left unmatched: 2. CDR3 DNA sequence: TGTGCCAGCTCACCACAGGGGGCGGATCAGCCCCAGCATTTT. As protein: CASSPQGADQPQHF. The complete variable domain, with remaining parts taken from reference TRBV18 and TRBJ1-5, reads NAGVMQNPRHLVRRRGQEARLRCSPMKGHSHVYWYRQLPEEGLKFMVYLQKENIIDESGMPKERFSAEFPKEGPSILRIQQVVRGDSAAYFCASSPQGADQPQHFGDGTRLSIL.

This clone appeared a few times. The chain recombines TRBV12-3 or TRBV12-4 with TRBJ1-2; TRBD1 matches at 8 bases. The CDR3 has 13 residues. The ends lost 5 bases at V and 2 bases at J; junction bases unmatched: 1. This chain's CDR3 is CASSRTGNYGYTF. CDR3 coding DNA: TGTGCCAGCAGTAGGACAGGGAACTATGGCTACACCTTC.

The rearrangement links TRBV6-5 to TRBJ2-6; a weak D match, TRBD1 (6 bases). The CDR3 length is 16 residues. The ends were cut back, 4 bases at V and 2 bases at J, with 12 bases in the middle. Germline V lookup: CDR1 MNHEY, CDR2 SVGAGI. This CDR3 is CASSSSGVAGANVLTF. The CDR3 coding sequence is TGTGCCAGCAGTTCCTCAGGGGTAGCTGGGGCCAACGTCCTGACTTTC.

The table lists this clone with a few counts. The rearrangement uses TRBV5-1 and TRBJ2-7, with 7 bases fitting TRBD2. Germline lookup yields CDR1 SGHRS and CDR2 YFSETQ. This CDR3 has 14 amino acids. Losses at the gene ends were 0 bases for V and 2 bases for J; bases not matched to a gene: 2. The CDR3 nucleotides read TGCGCCAGCAGCTTGGACGGGGGGACCTACGAGCAGTACTTC. Translation gives CASSLDGGTYEQYF. Full variable domain (remainder filled in from reference TRBV5-1 and TRBJ2-7): KAGVTQTPRYLIKTRGQQVTLSCSPISGHRSVSWYQQTPGQGLQFLFEYFSETQRNKGNFPGRFSGRQFSNSRSEMNVSTLELGDSALYLCASSLDGGTYEQYFGPGTRLTVT.

The chain couples TRBV14 to TRBJ2-1, with 8 bases aligning to TRBD1. With 0 bases clipped from V and 15 bases from J, the junction kept 7 bases outside the gene matches. CDR3 length equals 13 residues. Germline V CDR1 and CDR2: SGHDN, FVKESK. The CDR3 nucleotides are TGTGCCAGCAGCCAAGATCGCGGGACAGGTTTGTTCTTC. It encodes CASSQDRGTGLFF.

The chain joins TRBV5-1 to TRBJ1-5; D is ambiguous. The CDR3 length is 14 residues. V was shortened by 0 bases and J by 5 bases, with 9 bases between the two germline ends. Looked up from germline, CDR1 is SGHRS and CDR2 is YFSETQ. CDR3 DNA: TGCGCCAGCAGCTTGGAATCCGGGGATCAGCCCCAGCATTTT. This sequence encodes CASSLESGDQPQHF.

The chain recombines TRBV9 with TRBJ1-2; D is unresolved. The V end lost 0 bases, the J end lost 6 bases, and 9 bases lay between the germline ends. The CDR3 has 13 residues. The germline gives CDR1 SGDLS, CDR2 YYNGEE. CDR3 sequence reads: CASSVDPEDGYTF. The DNA of the CDR3 is TGTGCCAGCAGCGTAGATCCAGAAGATGGCTACACCTTC.

V is TRBV2 and J is TRBJ2-3; TRBD1 matches at 10 bases. Trimming removed 6 bases from V and 2 bases from J; junction bases left unmatched: 8. The CDR3 spans 16 residues. Germline V gives CDR1 SNHLY, CDR2 FYNNEI. CDR3 in amino acids: CASRPPGQGFTDTQYF. The CDR3 region has the DNA TGTGCCAGCAGACCCCCGGGACAGGGGTTCACAGATACGCAGTATTTT.

The sample holds a few counts of this clone. The chain employs TRBV10-1 and TRBJ2-7; 8 nucleotides align to TRBD1. V lost 6 bases and J lost 4; bases outside the gene matches: 11. Germline loops: CDR1 WNHNN, CDR2 SYGVQD (reference sequence). This CDR3 spans 15 amino acids. CDR3 protein: CASSADRARPYEQYF. As DNA, the CDR3 is TGCGCCAGCAGCGCGGACAGGGCCCGACCTTACGAGCAGTACTTC.

This chain connects TRBV28 to TRBJ1-1, with 10 positions matching TRBD1. J was trimmed by 2 bases and V by 3 bases; bases with no gene match: 9. The CDR3 runs to 17 residues. CDR1 and CDR2 from the germline V gene are MDHEN and SYDVKM. CDR3 nucleotides: TGTGCCAGCAGTTTGATACCCGGGACAGGGGATAACACTGAAGCTTTCTTT. Translating it yields CASSLIPGTGDNTEAFF.

The chain has TRBV9 and TRBJ2-1, with 7 bases that match TRBD1. Germline CDR1 is SGDLS and CDR2 is YYNGEE. The CDR3 length is 15 residues. Unmatched junction bases numbered 13, after V lost 4 bases and J lost 9 bases. CDR3 sequence: CASSPLQGIQGEQFF. CDR3 nucleotides: TGTGCCAGCAGCCCACTACAGGGGATTCAGGGTGAGCAGTTCTTC.

The J gene is TRBJ2-3, the V gene TRBV9, with 9 positions matching TRBD2. The CDR3 has 18 residues. From germline, CDR1 is SGDLS and CDR2 YYNGEE. Trimming at V came to 0 bases and at J to 3 bases, leaving 11 bases not matched to a gene. CDR3 amino acids: CASSVDGGGLAGTDTQYF. The CDR3 bases are TGTGCCAGCAGCGTAGATGGGGGAGGGCTAGCGGGAACAGATACGCAGTATTTT.

This rearrangement joins TRBV19 to TRBJ1-1; 9 bases are a match to TRBD1. CDR3 length: 17 amino acids. V gave up 4 bases and J gave up 0 bases; unmatched junction bases: 9. Germline assignment: CDR1 LNHDA and CDR2 SQIVND (reference sequence). The CDR3 coding sequence is TGTGCCAGTAGTAGTTGGACAGGGGATACCATGAACACTGAAGCTTTCTTT. Protein: CASSSWTGDTMNTEAFF.

This chain joins TRBV15 and TRBJ2-7, with TRBD1 identical over 12 bases. With V trimmed by 6 bases and J by 5 bases, 5 bases remained unmatched. There are 14 residues in the CDR3. CDR1 and CDR2 from the germline V gene are LNHNV and YYDKDF (reference sequence). The CDR3 nucleotides read TGTGCCACCAGGGGACAGGGGGCAGTAGACGAGCAGTACTTC. Residues: CATRGQGAVDEQYF.

The chain combines TRBV9 with TRBJ2-7; the match to TRBD2 covers 14 bases. Unmatched junction bases numbered 0, after V lost 0 bases and J lost 4 bases. The CDR3 spans 15 residues. Germline values: CDR1 SGDLS, CDR2 YYNGEE. The CDR3 DNA follows: TGTGCCAGCAGCGTAGGACTAGCGGGAGGGTACGAGCAGTACTTC. The encoded protein is CASSVGLAGGYEQYF.

This clone was detected only once. The V gene is TRBV15, the J gene TRBJ2-7, with TRBD1 as a possible D gene (6 bases). The CDR3 loop spans 14 amino acids. The V and J ends lost 1 base and 7 bases respectively, with 14 bases between them. CDR1 is LNHNV, CDR2 YYDKDF, per germline (reference sequence). In nucleotides, the CDR3 is TGTGCCACCAGCAGAGGACAGGTCAGGGGTGAGCAGTACTTC. The encoded protein is CATSRGQVRGEQYF. Full variable domain (remainder filled in from reference TRBV15 and TRBJ2-7): DAMVIQNPRYQVTQFGKPVTLSCSQTLNHNVMYWYQQKSSQAPKLLFHYYDKDFNNEADTPDNFQSRRPNTSFCFLDIRSPGLGDTAMYLCATSRGQVRGEQYFGPGTRLTVT.

The chain is built from TRBV7-9 and TRBJ1-1; 7 nucleotides match TRBD1. J was trimmed by 5 bases and V by 2 bases; bases with no gene match: 5. Per germline, CDR1 SEHNR and CDR2 FQNEAQ (reference sequence). The CDR3 is 14 residues long. The CDR3 coding sequence is TGTGCCAGCAGCTTACAGGGGGAAAATACTGAAGCTTTCTTT. Translated, it gives CASSLQGENTEAFF.

The V and J genes are TRBV19 and TRBJ1-2, with 7 positions matching TRBD1. There are 12 residues in the CDR3. The V gene end was trimmed by 7 bases and the J gene end by 6 bases; junction bases not matched to a gene: 5. Germline CDR1 LNHDA, CDR2 SQIVND (reference sequence). CDR3 sequence reads: CASTTTGHGYTF. DNA of the CDR3: TGTGCCAGTACCACGACAGGGCATGGCTACACCTTC.

This chain connects TRBV19 to TRBJ2-1; tentatively, D is TRBD1 (6 bases). Germline CDR1 is LNHDA and CDR2 is SQIVND (reference sequence). The CDR3 is 13 amino acids. Deletions cut 3 bases from V and 4 bases from J, with 7 bases between. For the CDR3, the DNA is TGTGCCAGTAGTATTACAGGGTACAATGAGCAGTTCTTC. Translated: CASSITGYNEQFF. The complete variable domain, with remaining parts taken from reference TRBV19 and TRBJ2-1, reads DGGITQSPKYLFRKEGQNVTLSCEQNLNHDAMYWYRQDPGQGLRLIYYSQIVNDFQKGDIAEGYSVSREKKESFPLTVTSAQKNPTAFYLCASSITGYNEQFFGPGTRLTVL.

J is TRBJ2-1 and V is TRBV7-2; 10 positions agree with TRBD2. CDR3 length: 15 residues. Trimming took 5 bases from V and 6 from J; bases not matched to a gene: 7. Germline values: CDR1 SGHTA, CDR2 FQGNSA. The CDR3: CASSQAGGPGNEQFF. CDR3 nucleotides: TGTGCCAGCAGCCAAGCGGGAGGGCCTGGCAATGAGCAGTTCTTC.

V and J are TRBV5-4 and TRBJ2-3, with D maybe TRBD1 (6 bases). The CDR3 loop spans 13 amino acids. Germline lookup yields CDR1 SGHNT and CDR2 YYREEE (reference sequence). Between the trimmed V and J ends, which lost 7 bases and 6 bases, there was a span of 15 bases. The CDR3 DNA reads as TGTGCCAGCGGCATGGGGGCTTTTGATACGCAGTATTTT. Translating it yields CASGMGAFDTQYF.

This clone occurred once. Other DNA variants within this sample encode the same CDR3. The J gene is TRBJ1-5, the V gene TRBV5-1; a weak D match, TRBD1 (5 bases). Trimming took off 0 bases at V and 2 bases at J, with 9 bases between the two ends. Germline V gene sequence: CDR1 SGHRS, CDR2 YFSETQ. The CDR3 runs to 15 residues. The CDR3 region is CASSLEGQGNQPQHF. The DNA for the CDR3 is TGCGCCAGCAGCTTGGAGGGGCAGGGCAATCAGCCCCAGCATTTT.

This clone was recorded a few times. The chain uses TRBV5-1 and TRBJ2-3; D possibly corresponds to TRBD2 (7 bases). The CDR3 has 17 residues. The germline V gene encodes CDR1 SGHRS and CDR2 YFSETQ. V gave up 3 bases and J gave up 0 bases, with 17 bases separating them. The CDR3 loop is CASSWGGLAASTDTQYF. DNA for the CDR3: TGCGCCAGCAGCTGGGGGGGCCTAGCGGCTAGCACAGATACGCAGTATTTT.

The chain uses TRBV7-2 and TRBJ2-2; D might be TRBD1 (6 bases). V lost 6 bases and J lost 3, with 11 bases in between. Looked up from germline, CDR1 is SGHTA and CDR2 is FQGNSA. This CDR3 is built from 14 residues. CDR3: CASRPGHHTGELFF. Here the CDR3 DNA reads TGTGCCAGCAGACCGGGACACCACACCGGGGAGCTGTTTTTT.

CDR3 residues: CASSTGVEAFF. The DNA of the CDR3 is TGCGCCAGCTCAACAGGAGTTGAAGCTTTCTTT. This chain uses TRBV5-1 with TRBJ1-1, with a tentative D call TRBD1 (5 bases). V lost 7 bases to trimming and J lost 7 bases, with 11 bases between them. CDR1 is SGHRS, CDR2 YFSETQ, per germline. The CDR3 extends over 11 amino acids. The variable domain in full, completed from reference TRBV5-1 and TRBJ1-1, reads KAGVTQTPRYLIKTRGQQVTLSCSPISGHRSVSWYQQTPGQGLQFLFEYFSETQRNKGNFPGRFSGRQFSNSRSEMNVSTLELGDSALYLCASSTGVEAFFGQGTRLTVV.

With regard to this clone: Other DNA sequences in this sample translate to the same CDR3. The rearrangement uses TRBV28 and TRBJ1-1; tentatively, D is TRBD1 (6 bases). The germline V gene encodes CDR1 MDHEN and CDR2 SYDVKM. The CDR3 is made up of 13 amino acids. Trimming shortened V by 6 bases and J by 1 base, and 9 bases separated the two germline ends. The CDR3 DNA is TGTGCCAGCAGGTTGGACAGGAACACTGAAGCTTTCTTT. Translation gives CASRLDRNTEAFF.

This clone was picked up one time. The chain employs TRBV7-9 and TRBJ2-5; TRBD1 is a possible D gene (7 bases). This CDR3 region has 15 residues. Germline loops: CDR1 SEHNR, CDR2 FQNEAQ (reference sequence). V was pared by 2 bases and J by 2 bases, with 12 bases between. CDR3 region: CASSLRGTEQETQYF. The DNA for the CDR3 is TGTGCCAGCAGCTTACGGGGGACAGAGCAAGAGACCCAGTACTTC. The full variable domain, completed using reference TRBV7-9 and TRBJ2-5, is DTGVSQNPRHKITKRGQNVTFRCDPISEHNRLYWYRQTLGQGPEFLTYFQNEAQLEKSRLLSDRFSAERPKGSFSTLEIQRTEQGDSAMYLCASSLRGTEQETQYFGPGTRLLVL.